This is a list of T cell receptor beta chains from one sample in a study of blood T cells in healthy people across ages. One entry per CDR3 protein, called by TCRdb with MiXCR from the 5' RACE reads. The top ten hold around 9.6% of the sample, which has about 930,000 distinct CDR3 sequences, 29% seen once. These data were also reused for a study on T cells of mothers and their children.

Sequenced: blood. The origin of the receptors is a woman between 35 and 50 years old in good health. CDR3s include the opening cysteine and the closing phenylalanine or tryptophan. The D gene is left open where the match is weak. Part of the rows lack a size; the others show once, few, many or a class for expanded clones.

V	J	D	size	DNA	CDR3
TRBV20-1	TRBJ2-3	TRBD2	NA	TGCAGTGCTAGGAAAGCGGGGGGCACAGATACGCAGTATTTT	CSARKAGGTDTQYF
TRBV12-3/TRBV12-4	TRBJ2-1	NA	NA	TGTGCCAGCACCCCTTCCCACGGACAGGAGCAGTTCTTC	CASTPSHGQEQFF
TRBV3-1	TRBJ2-3	TRBD2	NA	TGTGCCAGCAGCCCACTAGCGGGGGAGAGCACAGATGCGCAGTATTTT	CASSPLAGESTDAQYF
TRBV28	TRBJ2-1	TRBD1	NA	TGTGCCAGCAGTTCGATGGGACAGGGACTCTCCTACGAGCAGTTCTTC	CASSSMGQGLSYEQFF
TRBV12-3/TRBV12-4	TRBJ1-2	TRBD1	NA	TGTGCCAGCAGTTTCTCCCTGGGACAGGGTGGCTATGGCTACACCTTC	CASSFSLGQGGYGYTF
TRBV7-2	TRBJ2-5	TRBD2	many	TGTGCCAGCAGCCCCGGGGGGGCCCGGGAGACCCAGTACTTC	CASSPGGARETQYF
TRBV7-9	TRBJ2-4	TRBD2	NA	TGTGCCAGCAGCCATGGGACTAGCGGGGGGCTAGCCAAAAACATTCAGTACTTC	CASSHGTSGGLAKNIQYF
TRBV5-5	TRBJ1-6	NA	NA	TGTGCCAGCAGCGCTGAACCGGGACGGAATAATTCACCCCTCCACTTT	CASSAEPGRNNSPLHF
TRBV12-3/TRBV12-4	TRBJ1-2	NA	few	TGTGCCACCGACCGGGAGGCGGGAGATGGCTACACCTTC	CATDREAGDGYTF
TRBV7-8	TRBJ2-1	TRBD2	few	TGTGCCAGCAGCTTAGAAGGTAGCGGGATAGAAAATGAGCAGTTCTTC	CASSLEGSGIENEQFF
TRBV28	TRBJ2-1	NA	many	TGTGCCATCGTGGGTCAGGGCGACAATGAGCAGTTCTTC	CAIVGQGDNEQFF
TRBV3-1	TRBJ2-1	NA	NA	TGTGCCAGCAGCCAAGGTAGTACTACAGGTGAGCAGTTCTTC	CASSQGSTTGEQFF
TRBV7-3	TRBJ2-3	TRBD2	few	TGTGCCAGCAGCTTAATGGCGGGGGGGACAGATACGCAGTATTTT	CASSLMAGGTDTQYF
TRBV7-6	TRBJ2-1	TRBD2	many	TGTGCCAGCAGCTTAGTAGTGGAAAGCGGGGGCTCCTACAATGAGCAGTTCTTC	CASSLVVESGGSYNEQFF
TRBV7-2	TRBJ1-5	TRBD1	NA	TGTGCCAGCAGCTTGGGGGACAGGGATATGGAGCCCCAGCATTTT	CASSLGDRDMEPQHF
TRBV3-1	TRBJ1-5	TRBD1	few	TGTGCCAGCAGCGCCCGGGACAGGGGAGGCAATCAGCCCCAGCATTTT	CASSARDRGGNQPQHF
TRBV9	TRBJ2-1	TRBD2	NA	TGTGCCAGCAGCACGGCCGGGACTAGCGGGGGTCACAATGAGCAGTTCTTC	CASSTAGTSGGHNEQFF
TRBV6-1	TRBJ2-7	TRBD1	NA	TGTGCCAGCAGTGAAGGACAGGGGGCGCCCCGGTACGAGCAGTACTTC	CASSEGQGAPRYEQYF
TRBV7-9	TRBJ2-5	TRBD2	many	TGTGCCAGCAGCCGGTCTAGCGGGGGAGAGACCCAGTACTTC	CASSRSSGGETQYF
TRBV7-2	TRBJ2-7	NA	many	TGTGCCAGCAGCGCCCGCAACGACTTTATCTACGAGCAGTACTTC	CASSARNDFIYEQYF
TRBV29-1	TRBJ1-2	NA	few	TGCAGCGTCGGACGCTTAAACTATGGCTACACCTTC	CSVGRLNYGYTF
TRBV20-1	TRBJ2-3	NA	NA	TGCAGTACCGACCGTCAAGGGCGGCATACGCAGTATTTT	CSTDRQGRHTQYF
TRBV5-1	TRBJ1-2	NA	NA	TGCGCCAGCAGCTTGAGTCCAGGGGCTGAGGGCTACACCTTC	CASSLSPGAEGYTF
TRBV2	TRBJ2-7	NA	many	TGTGCCAGCAGTGAAGATGAGGATAGCTCCTACGAGCAGTACTTC	CASSEDEDSSYEQYF
TRBV7-9	TRBJ2-1	NA	few	TGTGCCAGCAGCTTAATTACTAGTGGCCCAGGGAATGAGCAGTTCTTC	CASSLITSGPGNEQFF
TRBV29-1	TRBJ1-2	NA	NA	TGCAGCGTTGGACCCGGGGGCGTACTCTATGGCTACACCTTC	CSVGPGGVLYGYTF
TRBV12-3/TRBV12-4	TRBJ1-5	NA	few	TGTGCCAGCAGATCCGGGACAAGCAATCAGCCCCAGCATTTT	CASRSGTSNQPQHF
TRBV5-1	TRBJ2-2	TRBD1	few	TGCGCCAGCAGCACCCTTACAGGGGGCGCCGACACCGGGGAGCTGTTTTTT	CASSTLTGGADTGELFF
TRBV7-9	TRBJ2-7	NA	many	TGTGCCAGCAGCCTCCGGGCAGGGACCTACGAGCAGTACTTC	CASSLRAGTYEQYF
TRBV5-1	TRBJ1-2	NA	few	TGCGCCAGCAGCTTACGGTCGTCGAATTTCTATGGCTACACCTTC	CASSLRSSNFYGYTF
TRBV29-1	TRBJ1-2	NA	many	TGCAGCGTTGAAGAAGGGAACTCCGGGGGCTATGGCTACACCTTC	CSVEEGNSGGYGYTF
TRBV12-3/TRBV12-4	TRBJ2-1	NA	many	TGTGCCAGCAGCCCCTCCGCGTGGGGGGGCCCCCACAATGAGCAGTTCTTC	CASSPSAWGGPHNEQFF
TRBV12-3/TRBV12-4	TRBJ1-2	NA	few	TGTGCCAGCAGCAGAGTACAGGGAAACTATGGCTACACCTTC	CASSRVQGNYGYTF
TRBV12-5	TRBJ2-7	NA	many	TGTGCTAGTGGTTTGAACTGGGACGAGCAGTACTTC	CASGLNWDEQYF
TRBV20-1	TRBJ2-1	TRBD2	NA	TGCAGTGCTAGGCCGGGACTAGACGGCAATGAGCAGTTCTTC	CSARPGLDGNEQFF